The 12 T cell receptor beta chains given below trace back to one sample, sequenced in a study of OX40 agonist ivuxolimab in advanced cancers. TCRdb keeps only in-frame clones here, not all; method: immunoSEQ multiplex PCR. The sample includes 70,000 or so clones, 84% of them seen just once. The sample here was CD4+ or CD8+ T cells sorted from blood, taken in a trial of the OX40 agonist ivuxolimab. Receptor source: an adult with an advanced solid tumor such as melanoma, head and neck, liver or kidney cancer.

The chain links TRBV5-4 to TRBJ2-6, with D unclear. Germline V CDR1 and CDR2: SGHNT, YYREEE (reference sequence). V lost 6 bases and J lost 2, with 6 bases in between. CDR3 length: 13 amino acids. CDR3 in DNA: TGTGCCAGCATTAAGGCTGGGGCCAACGTCCTGACTTTC. Its protein product is CASIKAGANVLTF.

This sequence joins TRBV15 and TRBJ1-5; D is ambiguous. CDR3 length: 13 residues. Germline lookup yields CDR1 LNHNV and CDR2 YYDKDF (reference sequence). Deletions cut 0 bases from V and 6 bases from J, with 6 bases between. The CDR3 DNA reads TGTGCCACCAGCAGAGATGTAGGTCAGCCCCAGCATTTT. Translation: CATSRDVGQPQHF.

CDR3 DNA: TGTGCCAGCAGTCAGAGGGCGACTAATGAAAAACTGTTTTTT. This translates into CASSQRATNEKLFF. V usage is TRBV27 and J usage is TRBJ1-4; D not resolved. Trimming cost V 5 bases and J 2 bases, with 9 bases left between them. CDR1 and CDR2 (germline): MNHEY, SMNVEV (reference sequence). The CDR3 consists of 14 residues.

V is TRBV11-1 and J is TRBJ2-1; D possibly matches TRBD1 or TRBD2 (5 bases each). The V and J ends lost 5 bases and 0 bases respectively, with 17 bases between them. Germline V gene sequence: CDR1 SGHAT, CDR2 FQDESV (reference sequence). The CDR3 runs to 17 residues. CDR3 DNA sequence: TGTGCCAGCAGCCGACTTCGGGACCGCAGCTCCTACAATGAGCAGTTCTTC. Translating it yields CASSRLRDRSSYNEQFF.

The genes are TRBV7-8 and TRBJ1-4; D is unresolved. The CDR3 extends over 18 amino acids. The germline CDR1 and CDR2 sequences are SGHVS and FQNEAQ. Deletions cut 1 base from V and 0 bases from J, with 15 bases between. The CDR3 DNA follows: TGTGCCAGCAGCTTAGAAGTTTCAGCGGCGGCAACTAATGAAAAACTGTTTTTT. It specifies CASSLEVSAAATNEKLFF.

The chain links TRBV5-1 to TRBJ2-5; D may be TRBD2 (5 bases). Germline V gene data show CDR1 as SGHRS and CDR2 as YFSETQ. This CDR3 has 14 amino acids. Deletions cut 2 bases from V and 5 bases from J, with 13 bases between. The CDR3 reads CASSFGEGSETQYF. CDR3 coding DNA: TGCGCCAGCAGCTTTGGAGAAGGGAGTGAGACCCAGTACTTC. The full variable domain, its missing parts supplied by reference TRBV5-1 and TRBJ2-5, is KAGVTQTPRYLIKTRGQQVTLSCSPISGHRSVSWYQQTPGQGLQFLFEYFSETQRNKGNFPGRFSGRQFSNSRSEMNVSTLELGDSALYLCASSFGEGSETQYFGPGTRLLVL.

This chain uses TRBV6-1 with TRBJ2-2; TRBD1 matches at 7 bases. The V gene end was trimmed by 6 bases and the J gene end by 1 base; junction bases not matched to a gene: 5. Germline V lookup: CDR1 MNHNS, CDR2 SASEGT. The CDR3 contains 15 residues. The CDR3 reads CASRQGSLNTGELFF. The CDR3 coding sequence is TGTGCCAGCAGACAGGGGTCCCTGAACACCGGGGAGCTGTTTTTT.

This clone came up a few times. The J gene is TRBJ1-2, the V gene TRBV30; TRBD1 matches 7 bases. The CDR3 is 12 amino acids. Germline CDR1 reads GTSNPN; CDR2 reads SVGIG (reference sequence). Germline trimming cut 5 bases from V and 5 bases from J; bases unmatched to any gene: 5. In nucleotides, the CDR3 is TGTGCCTGGGTACAGGGGTATTATGGCTACACCTTC. Protein sequence: CAWVQGYYGYTF.

V usage is TRBV9 and J usage is TRBJ2-5; TRBD1 agrees at 9 bases. The CDR3 has 14 residues. Looked up from germline, CDR1 is SGDLS and CDR2 is YYNGEE. Trimming took 1 base from V and 5 from J; bases not matched to a gene: 3. The CDR3 sequence: CASSVTGGWETQYF. The DNA of the CDR3 is TGTGCCAGCAGCGTAACAGGGGGCTGGGAGACCCAGTACTTC.

The chain recombines TRBV29-1 with TRBJ2-2; 8 nucleotides match TRBD2. The CDR3 spans 15 residues. J gave up 4 bases and V 1 base, and 5 bases lay outside the gene matches. Germline V gene data show CDR1 as SQVTM and CDR2 as ANQGSEA. CDR3 coding DNA: TGCAGCGTTGAAGTTGGGACTAGGACCACCGGGGAGCTGTTTTTT. Translating it yields CSVEVGTRTTGELFF.

V is TRBV14 and J is TRBJ2-7; 8 nucleotides agree with TRBD2. This CDR3 contains 14 residues. V was pared by 4 bases and J by 2 bases, with 4 bases of the junction left unmatched. The V gene's germline CDR1 is SGHDN and CDR2 FVKESK. For the CDR3, the DNA is TGTGCCAGCAGCCCACTAGCGGCAACCTACGAGCAGTACTTC. Protein product: CASSPLAATYEQYF.

The V call is TRBV29-1, the J call TRBJ2-5; D possibly corresponds to TRBD1 (5 bases). V lost 4 bases, J lost 2 bases, and 8 bases lay in between. The CDR3 consists of 12 residues. CDR1 SQVTM and CDR2 ANQGSEA come from the germline V gene. The CDR3 loop is CSVGTTQETQYF. CDR3 sequence (DNA): TGCAGCGTTGGGACAACTCAAGAGACCCAGTACTTC.